This TCR beta chain was recorded in a study of human T cells and chemical hapten exposure. About the research overall: Mainly, slight library volume differences in the pool made TCR yields vary. Study results and limitations: Those TCRs sitting above 1 in 1000 frequency stayed the same with DPC sensitization.

RNA extraction used unfractionated whole blood as the source of total RNA. The germline gives CDR1 DFQATT, CDR2 SNEGSKA (reference sequence). The V gene lost 0 bases and the J gene lost 5 bases, with 20 bases spanning the gap. The CDR3 length is 17 residues. On this clonotype: Its antigen remains unidentified.

The library tagged each cDNA molecule with unique molecular identifiers. Original processing notes: With a range of 23,224 to 690,600, the median per sample was 95,638 TCRs. TCRdb re-called the 5' RACE reads with MiXCR, one entry per CDR3 protein. Here the V and J calls rest on TCRdb's processing, not on the authors' analysis. The sample holds around 82,000 distinct CDR3 sequences, about 8.4% seen once. This receptor was obtained from a male donor in good health. The V call is TRBV20-1, the J call TRBJ2-1; D is possibly TRBD1 (6 bases). As DNA, the CDR3 is TGCAGTGCTAGAGATCCTGTTGCACTAGGGGGTAACAATGAGCAGTTCTTC. Protein sequence: CSARDPVALGGNNEQFF.